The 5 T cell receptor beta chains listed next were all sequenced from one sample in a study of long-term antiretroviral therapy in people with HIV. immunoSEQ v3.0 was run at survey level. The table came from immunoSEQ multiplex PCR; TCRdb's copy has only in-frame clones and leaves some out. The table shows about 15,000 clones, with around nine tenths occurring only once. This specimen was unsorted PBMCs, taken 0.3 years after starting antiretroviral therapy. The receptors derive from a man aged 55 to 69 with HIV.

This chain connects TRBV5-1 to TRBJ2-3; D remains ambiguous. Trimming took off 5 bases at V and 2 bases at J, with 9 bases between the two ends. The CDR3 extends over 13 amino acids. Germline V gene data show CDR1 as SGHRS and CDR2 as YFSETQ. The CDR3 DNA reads TGCGCCAGCAGAATGGATCCCACAGATACGCAGTATTTT. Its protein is CASRMDPTDTQYF.

This CDR3 reads CATSRGDTVYTYEQYF. CDR3 coding DNA: TGTGCCACCAGCAGAGGGGACACAGTATATACCTACGAGCAGTACTTC. The V call is TRBV15, the J call TRBJ2-7; a weak D match, TRBD1 (6 bases). Trimming left V 1 base short and J 2 bases short, with 15 bases between. Germline values: CDR1 LNHNV, CDR2 YYDKDF (reference sequence). This CDR3 region has 16 residues.

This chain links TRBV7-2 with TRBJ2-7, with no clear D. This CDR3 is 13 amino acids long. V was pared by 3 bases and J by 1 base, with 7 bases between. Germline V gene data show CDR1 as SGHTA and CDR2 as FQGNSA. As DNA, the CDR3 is TGTGCCAGCAGCTTCTCTGTGTCCTACGAGCAGTACTTC. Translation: CASSFSVSYEQYF. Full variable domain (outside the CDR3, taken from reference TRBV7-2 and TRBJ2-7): GAGVSQSPSNKVTEKGKDVELRCDPISGHTALYWYRQSLGQGLEFLIYFQGNSAPDKSGLPSDRFSAERTGGSVSTLTIQRTQQEDSAVYLCASSFSVSYEQYFGPGTRLTVT.

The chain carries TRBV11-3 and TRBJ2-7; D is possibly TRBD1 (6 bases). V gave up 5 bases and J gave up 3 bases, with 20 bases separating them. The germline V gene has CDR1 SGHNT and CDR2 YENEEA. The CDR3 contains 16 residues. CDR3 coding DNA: TGTGCCAGCAGCCGCACAAGCCGGGCAGGGGTCTACGAGCAGTACTTC. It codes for CASSRTSRAGVYEQYF.

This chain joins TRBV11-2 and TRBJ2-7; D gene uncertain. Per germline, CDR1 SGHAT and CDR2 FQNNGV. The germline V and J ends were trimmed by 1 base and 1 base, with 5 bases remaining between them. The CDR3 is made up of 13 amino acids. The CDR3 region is CASSLGRSYEQYF. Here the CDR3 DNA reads TGTGCCAGCAGCTTAGGACGGTCCTACGAGCAGTACTTC. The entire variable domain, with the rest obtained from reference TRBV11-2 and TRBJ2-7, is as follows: EAGVAQSPRYKIIEKRQSVAFWCNPISGHATLYWYQQILGQGPKLLIQFQNNGVVDDSQLPKDRFSAERLKGVDSTLKIQPAKLEDSAVYLCASSLGRSYEQYFGPGTRLTVT.